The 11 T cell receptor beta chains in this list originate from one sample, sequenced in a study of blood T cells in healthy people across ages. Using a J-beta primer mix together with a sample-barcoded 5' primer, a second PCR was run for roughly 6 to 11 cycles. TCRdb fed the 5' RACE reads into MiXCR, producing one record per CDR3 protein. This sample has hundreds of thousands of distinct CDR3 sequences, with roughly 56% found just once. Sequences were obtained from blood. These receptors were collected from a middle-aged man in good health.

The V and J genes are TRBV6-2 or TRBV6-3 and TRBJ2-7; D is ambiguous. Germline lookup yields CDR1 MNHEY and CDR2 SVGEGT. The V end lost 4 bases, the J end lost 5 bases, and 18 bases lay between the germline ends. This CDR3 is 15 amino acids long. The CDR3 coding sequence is TGTGCCAGCAGTTCCGGACCGAGGAGTAGGGACGAGCAGTACTTC. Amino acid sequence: CASSSGPRSRDEQYF.

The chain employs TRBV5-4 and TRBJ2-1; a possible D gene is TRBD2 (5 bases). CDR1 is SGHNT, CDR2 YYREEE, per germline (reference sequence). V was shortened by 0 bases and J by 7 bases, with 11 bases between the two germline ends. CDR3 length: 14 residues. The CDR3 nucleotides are TGTGCCAGCAGCTTGGAATTTCGGGAAAATGAGCAGTTCTTC. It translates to CASSLEFRENEQFF. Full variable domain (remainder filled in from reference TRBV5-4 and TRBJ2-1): ETGVTQSPTHLIKTRGQQVTLRCSSQSGHNTVSWYQQALGQGPQFIFQYYREEENGRGNFPPRFSGLQFPNYSSELNVNALELDDSALYLCASSLEFRENEQFFGPGTRLTVL.

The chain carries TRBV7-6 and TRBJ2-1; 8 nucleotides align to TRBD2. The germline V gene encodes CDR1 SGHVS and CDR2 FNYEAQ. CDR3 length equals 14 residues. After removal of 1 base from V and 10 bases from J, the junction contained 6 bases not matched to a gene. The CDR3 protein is CASSLGRASGEQFF. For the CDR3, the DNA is TGTGCCAGCAGCTTAGGTAGGGCTAGCGGGGAGCAGTTCTTC.

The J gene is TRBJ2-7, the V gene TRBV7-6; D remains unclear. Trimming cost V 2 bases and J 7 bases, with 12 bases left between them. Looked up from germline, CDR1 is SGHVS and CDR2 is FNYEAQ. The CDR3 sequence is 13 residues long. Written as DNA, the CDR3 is TGTGCCAGCAGCTTAATCGGGCTGCGGGAGCAGTACTTC. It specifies CASSLIGLREQYF.

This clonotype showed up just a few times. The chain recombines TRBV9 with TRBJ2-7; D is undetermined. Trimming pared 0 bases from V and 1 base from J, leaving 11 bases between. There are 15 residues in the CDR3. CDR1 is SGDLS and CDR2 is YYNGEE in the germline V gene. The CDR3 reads CASSVGAVVSYEQYF. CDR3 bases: TGTGCCAGCAGCGTAGGGGCAGTAGTTTCCTACGAGCAGTACTTC.

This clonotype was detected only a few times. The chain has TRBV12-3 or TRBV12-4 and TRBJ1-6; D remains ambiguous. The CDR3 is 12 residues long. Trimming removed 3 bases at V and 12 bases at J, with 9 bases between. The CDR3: CASSFSYGPLHF. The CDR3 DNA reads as TGTGCCAGCAGTTTTAGTTATGGACCCCTCCACTTT.

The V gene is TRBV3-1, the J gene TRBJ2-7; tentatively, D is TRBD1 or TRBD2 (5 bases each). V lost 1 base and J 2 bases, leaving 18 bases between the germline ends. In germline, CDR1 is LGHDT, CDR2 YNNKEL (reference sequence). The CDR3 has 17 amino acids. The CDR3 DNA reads TGTGCCAGCAGCCAAGTTGGGGACCGCTACTATCCCTACGAGCAGTACTTC. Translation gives CASSQVGDRYYPYEQYF.

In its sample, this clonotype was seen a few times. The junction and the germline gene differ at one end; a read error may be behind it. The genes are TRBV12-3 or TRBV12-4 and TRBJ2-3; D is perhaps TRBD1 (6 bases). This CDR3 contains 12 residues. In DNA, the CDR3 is TGTGCCTGCACAGGGACCGCAGATACGCAATATTTT. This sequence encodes CACTGTADTQYF.

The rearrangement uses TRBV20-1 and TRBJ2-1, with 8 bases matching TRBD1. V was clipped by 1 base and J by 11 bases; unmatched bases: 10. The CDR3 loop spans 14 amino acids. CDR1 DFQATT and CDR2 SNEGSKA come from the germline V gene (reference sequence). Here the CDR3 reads CSARAPLDRAQQFF. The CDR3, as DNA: TGCAGTGCTAGAGCGCCCCTGGACAGGGCTCAGCAGTTCTTC.

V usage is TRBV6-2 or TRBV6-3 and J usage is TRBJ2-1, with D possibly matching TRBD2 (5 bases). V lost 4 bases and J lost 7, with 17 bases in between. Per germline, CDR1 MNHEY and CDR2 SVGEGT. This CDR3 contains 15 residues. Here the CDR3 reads CASSFPFGGPNEQFF. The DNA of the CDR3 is TGTGCCAGCAGTTTCCCATTTGGCGGGCCAAATGAGCAGTTCTTC.

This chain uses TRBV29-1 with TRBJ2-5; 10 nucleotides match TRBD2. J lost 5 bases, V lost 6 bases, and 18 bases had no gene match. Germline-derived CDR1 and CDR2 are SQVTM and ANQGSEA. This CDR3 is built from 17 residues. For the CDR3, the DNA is TGCAGCGTAGAAATTTTTTCGAGCGGGGGGGTGTCGGAGACCCAGTACTTC. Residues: CSVEIFSSGGVSETQYF. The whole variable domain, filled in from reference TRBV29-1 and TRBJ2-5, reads SAVISQKPSRDICQRGTSLTIQCQVDSQVTMMFWYRQQPGQSLTLIATANQGSEATYESGFVIDKFPISRPNLTFSTLTVSNMSPEDSSIYLCSVEIFSSGGVSETQYFGPGTRLLVL.